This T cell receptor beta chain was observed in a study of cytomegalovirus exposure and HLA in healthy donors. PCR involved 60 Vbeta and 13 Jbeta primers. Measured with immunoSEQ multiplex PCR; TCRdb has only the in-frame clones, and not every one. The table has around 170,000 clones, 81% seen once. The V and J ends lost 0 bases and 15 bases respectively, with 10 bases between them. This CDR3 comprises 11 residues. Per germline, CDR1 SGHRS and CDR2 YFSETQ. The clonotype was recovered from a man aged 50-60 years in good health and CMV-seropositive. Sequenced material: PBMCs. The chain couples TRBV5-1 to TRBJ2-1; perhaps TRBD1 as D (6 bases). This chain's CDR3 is CASSLGLGAFF. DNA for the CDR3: TGCGCCAGCAGCTTGGGACTGGGGGCGTTCTTC.